These 28 T cell receptor beta chains share one sample of origin, sequenced in a study of T-cell memory formation after mild COVID-19. MiXCR, applied by TCRdb to the 5' RACE reads, yields one record per CDR3 protein. The data contain about 420,000 distinct CDR3 sequences, about 25% of them singletons. The sample taken for sequencing was PBMCs or a T cell subset sorted from them (not recorded which). Receptors originate from an adult woman who had mild COVID-19 (a few samples of this study predate the infection). Cell type and time point are not known.

This sequence joins TRBV5-1 and TRBJ2-5; either TRBD1 or TRBD2 may fit D (6 bases each). The ends were cut back, 7 bases at V and 4 bases at J, with 26 bases in the middle. The CDR3 totals 17 residues. Germline assignment: CDR1 SGHRS and CDR2 YFSETQ. The CDR3 sequence is CASWSGGVLGEGETQYF. In nucleotides, the CDR3 is TGCGCCAGCTGGTCCGGGGGCGTCCTAGGAGAGGGAGAGACCCAGTACTTC.

This clonotype was recorded a few times. The chain carries TRBV7-9 and TRBJ2-3; perhaps TRBD1 as D (6 bases). Looked up from germline, CDR1 is SEHNR and CDR2 is FQNEAQ (reference sequence). The V and J ends lost 5 bases and 6 bases respectively, with 12 bases between them. This CDR3 contains 13 residues. The CDR3 spells CASSVITGDTQYF. CDR3 nucleotide sequence: TGTGCCAGCAGCGTCATAACAGGGGATACGCAGTATTTT.

This rearrangement joins TRBV27 to TRBJ2-2, with TRBD2 matching 9 bases. CDR3 length: 16 amino acids. Germline V gives CDR1 MNHEY, CDR2 SMNVEV (reference sequence). Trimming at V came to 4 bases and at J to 2 bases, leaving 5 bases not matched to a gene. CDR3 in amino acids: CASSSGLAVNTGELFF. As DNA, the CDR3 is TGTGCCAGCAGTTCGGGACTAGCAGTTAACACCGGGGAGCTGTTTTTT.

The chain carries TRBV20-1 and TRBJ2-1; no firm D call. The CDR3 totals 12 residues. In germline, CDR1 is DFQATT, CDR2 SNEGSKA (reference sequence). Trimming removed 1 base from V and 5 bases from J, with 6 bases in between. The CDR3 protein is CSARGPDNEQFF. CDR3 bases: TGCAGTGCTAGAGGGCCTGACAATGAGCAGTTCTTC.

This clonotype was counted ten times or more. The V and J genes are TRBV7-2 and TRBJ2-3, with D possibly being TRBD1 (6 bases). Germline values: CDR1 SGHTA, CDR2 FQGNSA. V was shortened by 3 bases and J by 3 bases, with 7 bases between the two germline ends. This CDR3 contains 13 residues. The DNA of the CDR3 is TGTGCCAGCAGCTTCACAGGGACAGATACGCAGTATTTT. This encodes CASSFTGTDTQYF.

The genes are TRBV19 and TRBJ1-1, with TRBD1 as a possible D gene (6 bases). The CDR3 totals 16 residues. The V gene lost 3 bases and the J gene lost 10 bases, with 24 bases spanning the gap. The germline V gene encodes CDR1 LNHDA and CDR2 SQIVND (reference sequence). The DNA for the CDR3 is TGTGCCAGTAGTATTACCAACAGGGCGTCGAATTGGGGAGCTTTCTTT. Encoded protein: CASSITNRASNWGAFF.

The V gene is TRBV7-2, the J gene TRBJ2-1; D possibly uses TRBD1 or TRBD2 (7 bases each). The CDR3 runs 16 residues. The V and J ends lost 5 bases and 4 bases respectively, with 18 bases between them. The germline gives CDR1 SGHTA, CDR2 FQGNSA. The CDR3 is CASSPGGGQSYNEQFF. The CDR3 DNA is TGTGCCAGCAGCCCTGGGGGGGGACAGAGTTACAATGAGCAGTTCTTC.

The chain uses TRBV4-3 and TRBJ2-3, with TRBD1 identical over 7 bases. Germline V gene lookup returns CDR1 LGHNA and CDR2 YSLEER. The length of the CDR3 is 17 residues. J lost 0 bases, V lost 1 base, and 7 bases had no gene match. The CDR3 sequence: CASSQGPDRVSTDTQYF. CDR3 in DNA: TGCGCCAGCAGCCAAGGCCCTGACAGGGTTAGCACAGATACGCAGTATTTT.

This chain uses TRBV4-1 with TRBJ1-1, with D possibly TRBD1 on 6 matching bases. Trimming shortened V by 3 bases and J by 1 base, and 9 bases separated the two germline ends. Germline assignment: CDR1 MGHRA and CDR2 YSYEKL. The CDR3 has 14 amino acids. The CDR3 region has the DNA TGCGCCAGCAGCCAGGGACAACCGAACACTGAAGCTTTCTTT. Its protein product is CASSQGQPNTEAFF.

This clonotype showed up many times. The chain is built from TRBV6-6 and TRBJ2-1; D unresolved. CDR3 length: 12 residues. Germline V gene data show CDR1 as MNHNY and CDR2 as SVGAGI (reference sequence). V dropped 0 bases and J dropped 7 bases, with 4 bases sitting between them. The CDR3 is CASSYSGNEQFF. The CDR3 DNA sequence: TGTGCCAGCAGTTACTCAGGGAATGAGCAGTTCTTC.

The chain links TRBV27 to TRBJ1-5; TRBD1 matches at 7 bases. V lost 5 bases and J lost 0; bases outside the gene matches: 10. This CDR3 region has 17 residues. Germline V lookup: CDR1 MNHEY, CDR2 SMNVEV (reference sequence). The CDR3 DNA reads TGTGCCAGCAGTCTTAGGGGGGACAGAAATAGCAATCAGCCCCAGCATTTT. This gives the protein CASSLRGDRNSNQPQHF.

The chain combines TRBV7-8 with TRBJ2-5; 10 positions agree with TRBD2. CDR1 is SGHVS, CDR2 FQNEAQ, per germline. CDR3 length equals 15 residues. V gave up 5 bases and J gave up 5 bases; unmatched junction bases: 8. This CDR3 is CASSRERGGRETQYF. CDR3 in DNA: TGTGCCAGCAGCCGAGAGCGGGGGGGCCGGGAGACCCAGTACTTC.

This clonotype has more than one count but fewer than ten. This rearrangement joins TRBV12-3 or TRBV12-4 to TRBJ2-1; 9 nucleotides line up with TRBD2. This CDR3 is 15 amino acids long. J lost 8 bases, V lost 3 bases, and 8 bases had no gene match. The CDR3 reads CASSLLAGGLDEQFF. The CDR3 region has the DNA TGTGCCAGCAGTTTGTTGGCGGGGGGGCTCGATGAGCAGTTCTTC.

Only a few counts were recorded for this clonotype. This rearrangement joins TRBV4-3 to TRBJ2-7; the D gene could be TRBD1 or TRBD2 (6 bases each). V was trimmed by 0 bases and J by 1 base, leaving 19 bases between them. The germline V gene has CDR1 LGHNA and CDR2 YSLEER. This CDR3 has 18 amino acids. The CDR3 nucleotides read TGCGCCAGCAGCCAAGATATACGGGGGCCCGAGCAGTCCTACGAGCAGTACTTC. As protein: CASSQDIRGPEQSYEQYF.

The rearrangement uses TRBV7-9 and TRBJ2-5, with D perhaps TRBD1 (5 bases). This CDR3 comprises 14 residues. V lost 5 bases, J lost 5 bases, and 15 bases lay in between. Germline assignment: CDR1 SEHNR and CDR2 FQNEAQ (reference sequence). Here the CDR3 reads CASSEDIHLETQYF. For the CDR3, the DNA is TGTGCCAGCAGCGAGGACATCCATCTGGAGACCCAGTACTTC. Filled out from reference TRBV7-9 and TRBJ2-5, the complete variable domain reads DTGVSQNPRHKITKRGQNVTFRCDPISEHNRLYWYRQTLGQGPEFLTYFQNEAQLEKSRLLSDRFSAERPKGSFSTLEIQRTEQGDSAMYLCASSEDIHLETQYFGPGTRLLVL.

The chain combines TRBV7-9 with TRBJ1-2; D ambiguous. The CDR3 spans 17 residues. With 0 bases removed from V and 6 bases from J, the gap between germline ends came to 20 bases. Germline V gene sequence: CDR1 SEHNR, CDR2 FQNEAQ (reference sequence). CDR3: CASSLALGQAGINGYTF. The CDR3 region has the DNA TGTGCCAGCAGCTTAGCGCTCGGGCAGGCTGGTATCAATGGCTACACCTTC.

This sequence joins TRBV7-6 and TRBJ2-2, with a possible D match to TRBD1 (6 bases). V dropped 5 bases and J dropped 2 bases, with 15 bases sitting between them. Germline assignment: CDR1 SGHVS and CDR2 FNYEAQ. The CDR3 covers 16 residues. The CDR3: CASSQGGVFNTGELFF. The CDR3 DNA reads as TGTGCCAGCAGCCAAGGGGGTGTGTTCAACACCGGGGAGCTGTTTTTT.

The genes are TRBV24-1 and TRBJ2-7; D is possibly TRBD1 (6 bases). The CDR3 consists of 14 residues. Trimming left V 4 bases short and J 5 bases short, with 14 bases between. Looked up from germline, CDR1 is KGHDR and CDR2 is SFDVKD. The CDR3 spells CATSDPGRGHEQYF. CDR3 sequence (DNA): TGTGCCACCAGTGACCCTGGCAGGGGTCACGAGCAGTACTTC.

In this sample, this clonotype turned up a few times. V gene TRBV7-9 combines with J gene TRBJ2-7; D is perhaps TRBD1 or TRBD2 (6 bases each). The germline V gene has CDR1 SEHNR and CDR2 FQNEAQ (reference sequence). This CDR3 comprises 20 residues. V lost 5 bases and J lost 7, with 36 bases in between. The CDR3, as DNA: TGTGCCAGCAGCCATCCCCAGGAGGGGGGTCCCGGGGTAGTTCGGTCGGAGCAGTACTTC. It translates to CASSHPQEGGPGVVRSEQYF. The entire variable domain, with the rest obtained from reference TRBV7-9 and TRBJ2-7, is as follows: DTGVSQNPRHKITKRGQNVTFRCDPISEHNRLYWYRQTLGQGPEFLTYFQNEAQLEKSRLLSDRFSAERPKGSFSTLEIQRTEQGDSAMYLCASSHPQEGGPGVVRSEQYFGPGTRLTVT.

The chain employs TRBV6-5 and TRBJ1-2, with 7 bases fitting TRBD1. The CDR3 runs 14 residues. The V gene's germline CDR1 is MNHEY and CDR2 SVGAGI. J was trimmed by 8 bases and V by 6 bases; bases with no gene match: 12. In nucleotides, the CDR3 is TGTGCCAGCAGGCCCCCGACAGGGCCCGGAGGCTACACCTTC. This gives the protein CASRPPTGPGGYTF.

This clonotype has a handful of counts. V is TRBV2 and J is TRBJ2-1; 8 bases agree with TRBD1. The CDR3 has 14 residues. CDR1 and CDR2 (germline): SNHLY, FYNNEI. The ends lost 4 bases at V and 7 bases at J; junction bases unmatched: 6. CDR3 loop: CASSVRTGRNEQFF. The DNA for the CDR3 is TGTGCCAGCAGTGTAAGGACAGGGAGGAATGAGCAGTTCTTC.

This clonotype has a handful of counts. V usage is TRBV20-1 and J usage is TRBJ2-5, with 9 bases that match TRBD2. Trimming cost V 0 bases and J 1 base; bases outside gene matches: 15. Germline CDR1 and CDR2: DFQATT and SNEGSKA (reference sequence). The CDR3 contains 19 residues. The CDR3 here is CSARDAAGLARGSQETQYF. In DNA, the CDR3 is TGCAGTGCTAGAGACGCGGCTGGACTAGCGAGAGGATCCCAAGAGACCCAGTACTTC.

The chain uses TRBV10-3 and TRBJ1-2; D remains unclear. Between the trimmed V and J ends, which lost 2 bases and 1 base, there was a span of 11 bases. The CDR3 runs to 15 residues. CDR1 is ENHRY and CDR2 is SYGVKD in the germline V gene. The DNA of the CDR3 is TGTGCCATCAGTGAGCGGGCGCCTTATAACTATGGCTACACCTTC. It translates to CAISERAPYNYGYTF.

In its sample, this clonotype was seen a few times. This chain uses TRBV29-1 with TRBJ2-1; TRBD2 matches 11 bases. CDR1 is SQVTM and CDR2 is ANQGSEA in the germline V gene. The CDR3 sequence is 13 residues long. V shed 3 bases and J 9 bases; nucleotides not matched to a gene: 4. The CDR3 protein is CSVDLAGGSEQFF. The CDR3 DNA is TGCAGCGTTGATCTAGCGGGGGGTTCTGAGCAGTTCTTC.

This clonotype was observed a handful of times. The rearrangement uses TRBV6-5 and TRBJ1-1, with D hard to call. Germline loops: CDR1 MNHEY, CDR2 SVGAGI. This CDR3 has 14 amino acids. V was trimmed by 8 bases and J by 4 bases, leaving 17 bases between them. The CDR3 is CASRPLDSPTEAFF. In nucleotides, the CDR3 is TGTGCCAGCCGCCCCCTGGACTCACCCACTGAAGCTTTCTTT.

The chain uses TRBV7-8 and TRBJ2-2; D is possibly TRBD2 (5 bases). The germline CDR1 and CDR2 sequences are SGHVS and FQNEAQ. V lost 1 base and J lost 6, with 9 bases in between. CDR3 length equals 14 residues. CDR3 DNA sequence: TGTGCCAGCAGCTTAGGAGGGTACCCCGGGGAGCTGTTTTTT. Its protein product is CASSLGGYPGELFF.

Only a few counts were recorded for this clonotype. J is TRBJ2-1 and V is TRBV4-1, with 10 bases identical to TRBD2. The CDR3 covers 18 residues. Germline values: CDR1 MGHRA, CDR2 YSYEKL. V lost 2 bases, J lost 1 base, and 8 bases stayed unmatched. CDR3 coding DNA: TGCGCCAGCAGCCAACCGCCTAGCGGGGGAGTTTCCTACAATGAGCAGTTCTTC. Translated, it gives CASSQPPSGGVSYNEQFF.

Only a few counts were recorded for this clonotype. V usage is TRBV6-2 or TRBV6-3 and J usage is TRBJ2-3, with 11 bases that match TRBD2. The V gene's germline CDR1 is MNHEY and CDR2 SVGEGT. This CDR3 spans 18 amino acids. V dropped 6 bases and J dropped 5; count of bases not matched to a gene: 16. CDR3 sequence reads: CASSLTSGRLLQGDTQYF. CDR3 DNA sequence: TGTGCCAGCAGCCTCACTAGCGGGAGACTCCTTCAAGGAGATACGCAGTATTTT.